These 8 T cell receptor beta chains originate from one sample sequenced in a study of siplizumab effects on memory and regulatory T cells. Here immunoSEQ multiplex PCR was the method, and the copy in TCRdb shows in-frame clones only, minus some. The data contain some 100,000 clones, 93% of them singletons. Source material: CD8+ T cells sorted from blood. The receptor source for this set is a human donor in good health.

The chain uses TRBV13 and TRBJ2-1, with no clear D. V lost 8 bases and J lost 14, with 22 bases in between. CDR1 and CDR2 from the germline V gene are PRHDT and FYEKMQ (reference sequence). This CDR3 spans 13 amino acids. The CDR3 region has the DNA TGTGCCAGCCTTGGACGGGCCGACGGCATGAAGTTCTTC. Protein product: CASLGRADGMKFF.

A single count supports this clone. The chain combines TRBV7-3 with TRBJ1-1, with D possibly TRBD1 on 5 matching bases. The CDR3 contains 14 residues. V was cut by 1 base and J by 0 bases, with 6 bases left in between. Per the germline V gene, CDR1 is SGHTA and CDR2 is FQGTGA. The CDR3 sequence is CASSLNRMNTEAFF. The CDR3 DNA reads TGTGCCAGCAGCTTAAACAGGATGAACACTGAAGCTTTCTTT.

This clone is a singleton in its sample. This chain connects TRBV2 to TRBJ2-3; a weak D match, TRBD2 (5 bases). V lost 4 bases and J 9 bases, leaving 26 bases between the germline ends. The CDR3 sequence is 17 residues long. The germline V gene encodes CDR1 SNHLY and CDR2 FYNNEI. The CDR3 DNA reads TGTGCCAGCAGTGGGGAAGCCATAGGAGACTATACGTTAACGCAGTATTTT. Translating it yields CASSGEAIGDYTLTQYF. The variable domain in full, completed from reference TRBV2 and TRBJ2-3, reads EPEVTQTPSHQVTQMGQEVILRCVPISNHLYFYWYRQILGQKVEFLVSFYNNEISEKSEIFDDQFSVERPDGSNFTLKIRSTKLEDSAMYFCASSGEAIGDYTLTQYFGPGTRLTVL.

V is TRBV7-3 and J is TRBJ2-5; tentatively, D is TRBD2 (6 bases). Looked up from germline, CDR1 is SGHTA and CDR2 is FQGTGA. Trimming shortened V by 5 bases and J by 5 bases, and 18 bases separated the two germline ends. The length of the CDR3 is 15 residues. The CDR3 DNA reads as TGTGCCAGCAGCCTCCGCTGGAGGGCGGGGGAGACCCAGTACTTC. This gives the protein CASSLRWRAGETQYF. Complete variable domain (other parts from reference TRBV7-3 and TRBJ2-5): GAGVSQTPSNKVTEKGKYVELRCDPISGHTALYWYRQSLGQGPEFLIYFQGTGAADDSGLPNDRFFAVRPEGSVSTLKIQRTERGDSAVYLCASSLRWRAGETQYFGPGTRLLVL.

The rearrangement joins TRBV4-1 to TRBJ2-1; 8 nucleotides line up with TRBD2. Germline CDR1 is MGHRA and CDR2 is YSYEKL. V dropped 4 bases and J dropped 2; count of bases not matched to a gene: 1. The CDR3 sequence is 14 residues long. The CDR3 nucleotides are TGCGCCAGCAGCCCTAGCGGGCCCTACAATGAGCAGTTCTTC. This codes for CASSPSGPYNEQFF.

V usage is TRBV19 and J usage is TRBJ1-5; D unclear. Germline loops: CDR1 LNHDA, CDR2 SQIVND (reference sequence). V lost 5 bases, J lost 0 bases, and 11 bases lay in between. The CDR3 length is 15 residues. The CDR3, as DNA: TGTGCCAGTAGTTCGGCAGTGTATAGCAATCAGCCCCAGCATTTT. Its translation: CASSSAVYSNQPQHF.

This clone was recorded once. V usage is TRBV6-1 and J usage is TRBJ2-7; TRBD1 aligns across 10 bases. Trimming cost V 4 bases and J 3 bases; bases outside gene matches: 6. From germline, CDR1 is MNHNS and CDR2 SASEGT. This CDR3 is built from 15 residues. CDR3 sequence (DNA): TGTGCCAGCAGTGTGGCGACAGGGGGCCGCTACGAGCAGTACTTC. Translation: CASSVATGGRYEQYF.

The J gene is TRBJ2-7, the V gene TRBV5-8; 7 bases agree with TRBD1. CDR3 size: 17 residues. Germline V lookup: CDR1 SGHTS, CDR2 YDEGEE. Germline trimming cut 2 bases from V and 0 bases from J; bases unmatched to any gene: 11. The CDR3 DNA sequence: TGTGCCAGCAGCTTCCCGGGACAGCTCTTTTCCTCCTACGAGCAGTACTTC. Encoded protein: CASSFPGQLFSSYEQYF.